This TCR beta chain was sequenced for a study of identical twins. Ten or more counts support this clonotype. Its antigen is not known. Each donor was a healthy Caucasian. TCRdb recomputed calls from the 5' RACE reads with MiXCR, one row per CDR3 protein. The table records roughly 690,000 distinct CDR3 sequences, around 6% of them present only once. Study outcomes and limitations: Conclusions relied on cross-sectional statistical analysis, not following the same donors.

The sequence came from a man aged 18 to 35 in good health. The sequencing input was naive T cells sorted from blood.

The CDR3 loop reads CASSLELDTDTQYF. CDR3 coding DNA: TGCGCCAGCAGCTTGGAACTAGACACAGATACGCAGTATTTT. V gene TRBV5-1 combines with J gene TRBJ2-3; TRBD2 might be the D (5 bases). This CDR3 comprises 14 residues. Germline V gives CDR1 SGHRS, CDR2 YFSETQ. Trimming stripped 0 bases from V and 2 bases from J, with 7 bases between.